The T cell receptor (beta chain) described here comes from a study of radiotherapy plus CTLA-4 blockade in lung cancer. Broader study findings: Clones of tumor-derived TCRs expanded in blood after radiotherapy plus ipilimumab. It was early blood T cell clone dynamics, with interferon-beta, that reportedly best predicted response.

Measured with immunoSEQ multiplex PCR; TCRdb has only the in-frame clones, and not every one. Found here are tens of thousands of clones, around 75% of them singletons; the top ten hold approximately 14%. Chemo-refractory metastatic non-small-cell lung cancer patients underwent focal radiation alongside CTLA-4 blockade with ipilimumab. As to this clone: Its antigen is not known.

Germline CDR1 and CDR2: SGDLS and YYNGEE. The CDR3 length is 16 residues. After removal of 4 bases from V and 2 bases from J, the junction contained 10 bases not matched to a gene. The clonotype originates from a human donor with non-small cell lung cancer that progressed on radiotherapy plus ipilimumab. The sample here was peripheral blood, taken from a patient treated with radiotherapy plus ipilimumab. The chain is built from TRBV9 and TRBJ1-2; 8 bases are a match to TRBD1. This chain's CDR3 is CASSSGTGRSNYGYTF. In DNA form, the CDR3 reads TGTGCCAGCAGCTCCGGGACAGGAAGGTCCAACTATGGCTACACCTTC.